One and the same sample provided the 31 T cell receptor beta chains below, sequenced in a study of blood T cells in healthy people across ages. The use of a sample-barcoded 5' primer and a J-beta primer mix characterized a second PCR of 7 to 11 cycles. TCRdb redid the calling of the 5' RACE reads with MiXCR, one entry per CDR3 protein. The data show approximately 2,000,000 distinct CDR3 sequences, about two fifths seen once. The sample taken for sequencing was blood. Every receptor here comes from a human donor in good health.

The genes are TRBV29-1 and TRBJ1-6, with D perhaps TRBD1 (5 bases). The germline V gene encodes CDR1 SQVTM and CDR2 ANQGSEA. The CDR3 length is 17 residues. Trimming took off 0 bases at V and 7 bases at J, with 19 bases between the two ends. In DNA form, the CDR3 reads TGCAGCGTTGAAGACGATACCCGCAGGGACGAAAATTCACCCCTCCACTTT. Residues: CSVEDDTRRDENSPLHF.

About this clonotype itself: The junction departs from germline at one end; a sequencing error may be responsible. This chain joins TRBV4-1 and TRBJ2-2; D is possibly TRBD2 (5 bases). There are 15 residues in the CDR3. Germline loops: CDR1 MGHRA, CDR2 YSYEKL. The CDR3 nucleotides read TGCGCCAGCAGCCAATGGGGATCGAACACCGGGGAGCGGTTTTTT. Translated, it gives CASSQWGSNTGERFF.

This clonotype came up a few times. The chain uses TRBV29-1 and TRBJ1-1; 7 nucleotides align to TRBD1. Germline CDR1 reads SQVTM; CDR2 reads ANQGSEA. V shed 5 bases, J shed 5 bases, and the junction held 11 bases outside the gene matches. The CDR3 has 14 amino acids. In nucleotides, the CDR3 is TGCAGCGTTACCGCCCCAGGGGGGAAGACTGAAGCTTTCTTT. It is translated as CSVTAPGGKTEAFF.

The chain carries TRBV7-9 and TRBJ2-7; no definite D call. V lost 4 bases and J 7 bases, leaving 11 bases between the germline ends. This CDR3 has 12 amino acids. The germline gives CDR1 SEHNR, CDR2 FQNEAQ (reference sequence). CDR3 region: CASSSSCEEQYF. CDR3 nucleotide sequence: TGTGCCAGCAGCTCGTCCTGTGAAGAGCAGTACTTC.

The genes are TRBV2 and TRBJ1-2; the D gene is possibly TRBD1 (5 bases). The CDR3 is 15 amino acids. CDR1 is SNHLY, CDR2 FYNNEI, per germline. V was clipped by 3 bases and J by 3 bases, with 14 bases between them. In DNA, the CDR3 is TGTGCCAGCAGTGAGATGAGGGGAGATGACTATGGCTACACCTTC. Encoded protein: CASSEMRGDDYGYTF. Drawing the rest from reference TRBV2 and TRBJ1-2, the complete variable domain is EPEVTQTPSHQVTQMGQEVILRCVPISNHLYFYWYRQILGQKVEFLVSFYNNEISEKSEIFDDQFSVERPDGSNFTLKIRSTKLEDSAMYFCASSEMRGDDYGYTFGSGTRLTVV.

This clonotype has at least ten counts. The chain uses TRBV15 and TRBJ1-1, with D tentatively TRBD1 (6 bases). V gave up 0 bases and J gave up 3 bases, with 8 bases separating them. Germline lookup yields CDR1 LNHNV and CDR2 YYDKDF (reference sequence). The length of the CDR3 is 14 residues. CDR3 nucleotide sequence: TGTGCCACCAGCAGAGACGGGGGCTACACTGAAGCTTTCTTT. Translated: CATSRDGGYTEAFF.

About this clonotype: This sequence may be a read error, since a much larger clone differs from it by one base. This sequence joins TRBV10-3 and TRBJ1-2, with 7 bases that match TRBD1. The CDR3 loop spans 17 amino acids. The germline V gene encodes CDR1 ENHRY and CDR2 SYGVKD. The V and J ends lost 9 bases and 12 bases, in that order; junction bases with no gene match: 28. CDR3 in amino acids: CAISQPGGETGRYGHTF. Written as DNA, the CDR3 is TGTGCCATTTCCCAACCCGGCGGGGAGACAGGGCGGTACGGCCACACCTTC.

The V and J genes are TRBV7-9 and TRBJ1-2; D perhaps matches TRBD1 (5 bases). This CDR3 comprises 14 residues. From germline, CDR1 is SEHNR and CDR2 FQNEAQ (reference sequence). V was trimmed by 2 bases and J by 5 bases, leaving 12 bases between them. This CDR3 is CASSLSGYGYGYTF. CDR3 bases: TGTGCCAGCAGCTTATCAGGGTATGGGTATGGCTACACCTTC.

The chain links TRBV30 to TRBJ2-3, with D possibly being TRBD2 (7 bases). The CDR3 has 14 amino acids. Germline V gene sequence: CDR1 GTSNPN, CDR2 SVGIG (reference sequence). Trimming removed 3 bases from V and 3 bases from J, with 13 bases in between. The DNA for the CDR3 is TGTGCCTGGAGCCCAGGGAGGGGGACAGATACGCAGTATTTT. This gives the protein CAWSPGRGTDTQYF.

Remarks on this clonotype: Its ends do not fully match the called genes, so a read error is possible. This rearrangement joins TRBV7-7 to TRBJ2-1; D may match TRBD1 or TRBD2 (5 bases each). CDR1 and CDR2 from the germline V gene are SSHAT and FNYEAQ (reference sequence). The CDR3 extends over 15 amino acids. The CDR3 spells CASSLAFEGDSEQFF. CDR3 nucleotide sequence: TGTGCTAGCAGCTTAGCGTTCGAAGGGGATAGTGAGCAGTTCTTC.

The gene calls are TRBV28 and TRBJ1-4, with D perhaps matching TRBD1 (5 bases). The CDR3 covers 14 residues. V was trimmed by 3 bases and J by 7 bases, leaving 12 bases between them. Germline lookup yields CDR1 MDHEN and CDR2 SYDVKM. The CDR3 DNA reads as TGTGCCAGCAGTTTGGCACAGGACACTGAAAAACTGTTTTTT. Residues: CASSLAQDTEKLFF.

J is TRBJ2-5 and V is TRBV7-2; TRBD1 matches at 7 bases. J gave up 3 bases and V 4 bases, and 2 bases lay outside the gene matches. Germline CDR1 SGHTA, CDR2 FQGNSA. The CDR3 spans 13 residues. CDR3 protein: CASSYTGEETQYF. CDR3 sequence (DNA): TGTGCCAGCAGCTATACAGGGGAAGAGACCCAGTACTTC.

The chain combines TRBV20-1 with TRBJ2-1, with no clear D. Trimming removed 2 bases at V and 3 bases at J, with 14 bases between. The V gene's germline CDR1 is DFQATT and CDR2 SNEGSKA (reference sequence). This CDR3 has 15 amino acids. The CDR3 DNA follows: TGCAGTGCTAGATCAATCCACGATAACTACAATGAGCAGTTCTTC. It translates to CSARSIHDNYNEQFF.

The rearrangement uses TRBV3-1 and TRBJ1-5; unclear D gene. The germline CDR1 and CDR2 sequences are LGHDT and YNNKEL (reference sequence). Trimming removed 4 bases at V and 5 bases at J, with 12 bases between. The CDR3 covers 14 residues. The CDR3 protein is CASSPYGDHQPQHF. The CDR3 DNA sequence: TGTGCCAGCAGCCCTTACGGGGATCATCAGCCCCAGCATTTT.

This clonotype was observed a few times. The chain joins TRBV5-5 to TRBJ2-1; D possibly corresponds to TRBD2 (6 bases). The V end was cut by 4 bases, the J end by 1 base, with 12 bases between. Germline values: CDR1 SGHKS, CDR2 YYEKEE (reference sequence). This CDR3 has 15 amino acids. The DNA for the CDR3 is TGTGCCAGCAGCGAACTAGCAGATTCCTACAATGAGCAGTTCTTC. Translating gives CASSELADSYNEQFF.

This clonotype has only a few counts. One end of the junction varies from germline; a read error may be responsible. CDR3 coding DNA: TGCAATGCTAGAGATCCGCTAGCCTACAATGAGCAGTTCTTC. Residues: CNARDPLAYNEQFF. The chain has TRBV20-1 and TRBJ2-1; no reliable D call. The CDR3 consists of 14 residues. In germline, CDR1 is DFQATT, CDR2 SNEGSKA (reference sequence).

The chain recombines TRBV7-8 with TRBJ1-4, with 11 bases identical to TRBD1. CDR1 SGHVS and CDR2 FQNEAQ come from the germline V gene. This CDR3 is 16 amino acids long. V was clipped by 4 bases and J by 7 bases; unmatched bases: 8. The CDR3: CASSSQWGTGGEKLFF. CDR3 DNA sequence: TGTGCCAGCAGCTCCCAGTGGGGGACAGGGGGTGAAAAACTGTTTTTT.

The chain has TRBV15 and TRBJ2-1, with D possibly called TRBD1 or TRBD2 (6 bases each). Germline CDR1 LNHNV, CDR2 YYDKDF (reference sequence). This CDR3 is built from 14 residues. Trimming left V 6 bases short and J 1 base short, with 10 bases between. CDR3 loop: CATSVGGSYNEQFF. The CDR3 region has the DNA TGTGCCACCAGTGTAGGGGGGTCCTACAATGAGCAGTTCTTC.

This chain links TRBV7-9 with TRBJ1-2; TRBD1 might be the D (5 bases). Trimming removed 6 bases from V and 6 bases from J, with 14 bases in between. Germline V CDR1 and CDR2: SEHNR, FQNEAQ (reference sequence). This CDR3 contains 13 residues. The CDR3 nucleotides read TGTGCCAGCAGACATACAGGAGATCATGGCTACACCTTC. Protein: CASRHTGDHGYTF.

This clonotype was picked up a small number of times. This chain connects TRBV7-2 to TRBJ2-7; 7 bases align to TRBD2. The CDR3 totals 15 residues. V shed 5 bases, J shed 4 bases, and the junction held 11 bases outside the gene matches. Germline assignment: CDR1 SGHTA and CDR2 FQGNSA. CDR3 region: CASSPGRGIPYEQYF. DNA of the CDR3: TGTGCCAGCAGCCCAGGGCGGGGGATTCCTTACGAGCAGTACTTC.

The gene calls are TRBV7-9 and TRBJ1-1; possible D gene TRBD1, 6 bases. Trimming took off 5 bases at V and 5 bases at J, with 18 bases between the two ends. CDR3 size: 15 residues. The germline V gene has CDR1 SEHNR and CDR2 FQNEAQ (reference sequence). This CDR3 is CASSPRGQGGTEAFF. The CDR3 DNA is TGTGCCAGCAGCCCCCGGGGACAAGGAGGGACTGAAGCTTTCTTT.

The CDR3 DNA is TGTGCCAGCAGCCAGGGCCTTATCACTGAAGCTTTCTTT. Translated: CASSQGLITEAFF. This sequence joins TRBV6-6 and TRBJ1-1, with D possibly matching TRBD1 (5 bases). V lost 6 bases and J 4 bases, leaving 12 bases between the germline ends. The CDR3 length is 13 residues. From germline, CDR1 is MNHNY and CDR2 SVGAGI (reference sequence).

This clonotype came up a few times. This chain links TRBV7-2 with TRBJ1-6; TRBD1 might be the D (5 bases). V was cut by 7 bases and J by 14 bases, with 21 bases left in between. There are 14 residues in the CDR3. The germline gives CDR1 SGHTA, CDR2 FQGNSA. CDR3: CASTMGLFLGTLHF. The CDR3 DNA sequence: TGTGCCAGCACCATGGGGCTATTTCTAGGAACCCTCCACTTT.

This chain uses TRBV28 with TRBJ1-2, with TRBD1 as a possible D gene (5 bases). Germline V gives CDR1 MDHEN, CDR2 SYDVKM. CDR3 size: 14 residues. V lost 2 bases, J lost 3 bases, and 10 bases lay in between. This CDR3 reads CASSLEGDHYGYTF. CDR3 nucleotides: TGTGCCAGCAGTTTAGAAGGGGATCACTATGGCTACACCTTC.

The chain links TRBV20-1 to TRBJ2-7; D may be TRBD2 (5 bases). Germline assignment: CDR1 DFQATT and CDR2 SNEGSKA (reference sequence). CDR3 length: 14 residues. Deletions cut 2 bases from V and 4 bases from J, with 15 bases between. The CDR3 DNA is TGCAGTGCTAGATCGAGGGCTAGTTCGTACGAGCAGTACTTC. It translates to CSARSRASSYEQYF.

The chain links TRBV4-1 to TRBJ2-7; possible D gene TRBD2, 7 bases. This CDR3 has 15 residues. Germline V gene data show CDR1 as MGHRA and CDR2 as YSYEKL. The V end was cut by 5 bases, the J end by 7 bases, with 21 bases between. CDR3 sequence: CASSTRAGATGEQYF. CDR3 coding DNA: TGCGCCAGCAGCACAAGGGCGGGGGCCACGGGGGAGCAGTACTTC.

CDR3 sequence (DNA): TGTGCCAGCACCCCTGACCCAGGCGGTGATGAAAAACTGTTTTTT. Translated: CASTPDPGGDEKLFF. This chain joins TRBV7-9 and TRBJ1-4; D is undetermined. CDR1 is SEHNR, CDR2 FQNEAQ, per germline (reference sequence). This CDR3 has 15 residues. Trimming pared 7 bases from V and 6 bases from J, leaving 18 bases between.

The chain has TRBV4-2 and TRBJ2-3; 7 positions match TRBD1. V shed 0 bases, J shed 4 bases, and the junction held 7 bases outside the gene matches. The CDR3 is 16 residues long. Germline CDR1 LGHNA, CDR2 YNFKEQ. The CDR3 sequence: CASSQDGTAGADTQYF. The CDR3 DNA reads TGTGCCAGCAGCCAAGATGGGACAGCAGGGGCAGATACGCAGTATTTT.

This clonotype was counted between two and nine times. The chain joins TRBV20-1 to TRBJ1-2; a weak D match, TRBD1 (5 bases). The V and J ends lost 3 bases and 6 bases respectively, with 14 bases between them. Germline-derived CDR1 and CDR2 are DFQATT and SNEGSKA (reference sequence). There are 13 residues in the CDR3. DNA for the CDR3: TGCAGTGCTAGTCCCAGGGACCATAATGGCTACACCTTC. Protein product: CSASPRDHNGYTF.

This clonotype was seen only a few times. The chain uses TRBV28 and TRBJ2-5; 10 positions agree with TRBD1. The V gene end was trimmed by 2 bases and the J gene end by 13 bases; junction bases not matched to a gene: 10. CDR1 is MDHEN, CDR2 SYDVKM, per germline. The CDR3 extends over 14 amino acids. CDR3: CASSLIGTGVSLYF. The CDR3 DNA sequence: TGTGCCAGCAGTTTAATAGGGACAGGGGTTAGTCTGTACTTC.

In nucleotides, the CDR3 is TGTGCCAGCAGCCCTACAATCAGGGACCTGAACACTGAAGCTTTCTTT. It translates to CASSPTIRDLNTEAFF. This sequence joins TRBV5-5 and TRBJ1-1; weak D call: TRBD1 (5 bases). The germline CDR1 and CDR2 sequences are SGHKS and YYEKEE (reference sequence). Between the trimmed V and J ends, which lost 4 bases and 0 bases, there was a span of 16 bases. The length of the CDR3 is 16 residues.